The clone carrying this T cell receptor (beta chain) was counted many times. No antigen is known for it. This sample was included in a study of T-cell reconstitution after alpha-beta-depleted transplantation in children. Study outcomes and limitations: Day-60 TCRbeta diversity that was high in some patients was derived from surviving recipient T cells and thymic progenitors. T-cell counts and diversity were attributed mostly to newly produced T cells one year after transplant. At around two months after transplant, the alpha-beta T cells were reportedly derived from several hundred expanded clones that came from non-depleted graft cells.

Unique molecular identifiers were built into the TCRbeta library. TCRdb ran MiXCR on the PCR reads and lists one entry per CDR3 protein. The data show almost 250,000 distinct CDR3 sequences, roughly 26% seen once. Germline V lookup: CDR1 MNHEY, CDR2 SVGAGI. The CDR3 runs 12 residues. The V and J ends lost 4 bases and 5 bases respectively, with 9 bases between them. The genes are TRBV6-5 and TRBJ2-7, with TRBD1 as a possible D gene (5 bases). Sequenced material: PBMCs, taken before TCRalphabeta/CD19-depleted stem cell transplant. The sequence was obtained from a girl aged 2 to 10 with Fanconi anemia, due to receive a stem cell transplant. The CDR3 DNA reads TGTGCCAGCAGTTCGCCCAGGGACGAGCAGTACTTC. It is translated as CASSSPRDEQYF.